One sample yielded the 16 T cell receptor beta chains listed below, sequenced in a study of blood T cell repertoires in COVID-19. Measured with immunoSEQ multiplex PCR; TCRdb has only the in-frame clones, and not every one. Of roughly 250,000 clones in the sample, roughly 84% were seen once. The specimen sequenced was peripheral blood. The receptors derive from a woman between 40 and 50 years old with active or convalescent COVID-19.

The chain employs TRBV19 and TRBJ1-1; D uncertain. CDR3 size: 12 residues. The germline V gene encodes CDR1 LNHDA and CDR2 SQIVND (reference sequence). V lost 6 bases, J lost 1 base, and 6 bases lay in between. CDR3 region: CASRSKNTEAFF. CDR3 DNA: TGTGCCAGTAGGTCAAAGAACACTGAAGCTTTCTTT.

This clone has just one count. The chain uses TRBV29-1 and TRBJ1-2, with D hard to call. V was cut by 1 base and J by 3 bases, with 9 bases left in between. Germline CDR1 reads SQVTM; CDR2 reads ANQGSEA. The CDR3 has 13 amino acids. CDR3 in amino acids: CSVEVILDYGYTF. The DNA for the CDR3 is TGCAGCGTTGAAGTTATCCTCGACTATGGCTACACCTTC. The full variable domain, rest sourced from reference TRBV29-1 and TRBJ1-2, is SAVISQKPSRDICQRGTSLTIQCQVDSQVTMMFWYRQQPGQSLTLIATANQGSEATYESGFVIDKFPISRPNLTFSTLTVSNMSPEDSSIYLCSVEVILDYGYTFGSGTRLTVV.

This sequence joins TRBV6-6 and TRBJ2-2; D perhaps matches TRBD1 (5 bases). The CDR3 extends over 12 amino acids. Germline lookup yields CDR1 MNHNY and CDR2 SVGAGI (reference sequence). The chain's CDR3 is CALGVGTGELFF. The CDR3 DNA reads TGTGCTCTAGGGGTGGGCACCGGGGAGCTGTTTTTT.

This chain links TRBV7-9 with TRBJ2-3; 10 nucleotides match TRBD2. The germline V gene has CDR1 SEHNR and CDR2 FQNEAQ (reference sequence). J lost 2 bases, V lost 3 bases, and 5 bases had no gene match. The CDR3 length is 16 residues. The DNA for the CDR3 is TGTGCCAGCAGCTTGAGTAGCGGGGGGTTCACAGATACGCAGTATTTT. It yields the protein CASSLSSGGFTDTQYF.

The rearrangement uses TRBV4-2 and TRBJ2-7; D is uncertain. The germline V gene encodes CDR1 LGHNA and CDR2 YNFKEQ. Deletions cut 1 base from V and 3 bases from J, with 4 bases between. The CDR3 is 12 residues long. The CDR3 sequence is CASSQGGYEQYF. DNA of the CDR3: TGTGCCAGCAGCCAAGGCGGCTACGAGCAGTACTTC.

V gene TRBV18 combines with J gene TRBJ2-6; 13 bases are shared with TRBD2. The CDR3 loop spans 19 amino acids. V gave up 0 bases and J gave up 3 bases; unmatched junction bases: 5. Germline CDR1 and CDR2: KGHSH and LQKENI. CDR3 DNA: TGTGCCAGCTCACCACCGCCGGGACTAGCGGGGTTTGGGGCCAACGTCCTGACTTTC. This codes for CASSPPPGLAGFGANVLTF.

This chain links TRBV5-1 with TRBJ2-7; weak D call: TRBD2 (5 bases). The CDR3 spans 12 residues. The germline V gene has CDR1 SGHRS and CDR2 YFSETQ. The V end was cut by 0 bases, the J end by 6 bases, with 7 bases between. The DNA for the CDR3 is TGCGCCAGCAGCTTGGTAAGCGGCGAGCAGTACTTC. Translated: CASSLVSGEQYF.

This clone occurred once. This chain uses TRBV27 with TRBJ1-3; D is ambiguous. The CDR3 extends over 18 amino acids. The germline gives CDR1 MNHEY, CDR2 SMNVEV (reference sequence). Trimming took off 6 bases at V and 0 bases at J, with 21 bases between the two ends. As DNA, the CDR3 is TGTGCCAGCAGCCCCAAACGTACAGCACCGAGCTCTGGAAACACCATATATTTT. Translating gives CASSPKRTAPSSGNTIYF.

V is TRBV28 and J is TRBJ1-2; 9 bases align to TRBD1. Germline assignment: CDR1 MDHEN and CDR2 SYDVKM. The CDR3 runs to 13 residues. V gave up 7 bases and J gave up 2 bases; unmatched junction bases: 2. As DNA, the CDR3 is TGTGCCAGCACTGGGACAGGGAACTATGGCTACACCTTC. It specifies CASTGTGNYGYTF.

The chain joins TRBV7-6 to TRBJ2-7; D not resolved. Trimming cost V 5 bases and J 2 bases, with 16 bases left between them. Per the germline V gene, CDR1 is SGHVS and CDR2 is FNYEAQ. This CDR3 contains 15 residues. CDR3 in amino acids: CASSRTLREAYEQYF. The DNA of the CDR3 is TGTGCCAGCAGCCGAACCCTACGAGAGGCCTACGAGCAGTACTTC.

The J gene is TRBJ1-1, the V gene TRBV6-2 or TRBV6-3, with D perhaps TRBD1 (6 bases). With 5 bases removed from V and 4 bases from J, the gap between germline ends came to 20 bases. The germline gives CDR1 MNHEY, CDR2 SVGEGT. There are 16 residues in the CDR3. CDR3 sequence (DNA): TGTGCCAGCAGTCCATTCGGGCAACAGGGTAGCACTGAAGCTTTCTTT. The encoded protein is CASSPFGQQGSTEAFF.

The chain is built from TRBV28 and TRBJ2-7; 9 nucleotides agree with TRBD1. From germline, CDR1 is MDHEN and CDR2 SYDVKM. CDR3 length: 15 residues. J was trimmed by 4 bases and V by 5 bases; bases with no gene match: 9. The CDR3 coding sequence is TGTGCCAGCAGTGCGGTGGGACAGGGAACGTACGAGCAGTACTTC. Amino acid sequence: CASSAVGQGTYEQYF.

V is TRBV2 and J is TRBJ1-2; D remains unclear. The germline V gene encodes CDR1 SNHLY and CDR2 FYNNEI. The CDR3 totals 13 residues. V lost 4 bases to trimming and J lost 14 bases, with 20 bases between them. The CDR3 reads CASSALRTEAETF. CDR3 bases: TGTGCCAGCAGTGCTTTACGGACGGAGGCTGAGACCTTC.

The gene calls are TRBV19 and TRBJ1-5; D might be TRBD1 (6 bases). CDR1 and CDR2 (germline): LNHDA, SQIVND (reference sequence). Trimming left V 4 bases short and J 3 bases short, with 10 bases between. The CDR3 extends over 14 amino acids. The CDR3 nucleotides are TGTGCCAGTAGTACAGGACAGTACAATCAGCCCCAGCATTTT. Its protein is CASSTGQYNQPQHF.

The V and J genes are TRBV7-9 and TRBJ1-4, with 7 bases aligning to TRBD1. The CDR3 consists of 15 residues. Germline CDR1 SEHNR, CDR2 FQNEAQ (reference sequence). Trimming cost V 5 bases and J 5 bases; bases outside gene matches: 8. The CDR3 coding sequence is TGTGCCAGCAGCCCCCGACAGGGAGCGAATGAAAAACTGTTTTTT. This translates into CASSPRQGANEKLFF.

V is TRBV28 and J is TRBJ1-4, with 8 bases fitting TRBD1. In germline, CDR1 is MDHEN, CDR2 SYDVKM. The ends lost 8 bases at V and 7 bases at J; junction bases unmatched: 12. The CDR3 runs to 15 residues. The CDR3: CASRAAGQASEKLFF. The CDR3 bases are TGTGCCAGCCGTGCCGCGGGACAGGCTAGTGAAAAACTGTTTTTT.